This TCR beta chain was recorded in a study of shared clonotypes between healthy human individuals. Regarding the study as a whole: Naive subsets generally had larger estimated richness than memory subsets.

Donation came from healthy HIV-negative adults that had no recent acute infections or vaccinations. The material for each subset, its genomic DNA, was split evenly across several immunoSEQ plates. The data were produced by immunoSEQ multiplex PCR, yet TCRdb's version contains in-frame clones alone and is incomplete. The table lists roughly 2.6 million clones, around nine tenths of them singletons, with about 0.13% in the top ten. This clone is a singleton in its sample. Its antigen is as yet unknown. Germline V gives CDR1 SGHTA, CDR2 FQGNSA. The CDR3 contains 13 residues. Losses at the gene ends were 4 bases for V and 7 bases for J; bases not matched to a gene: 6.

This receptor was identified in a man aged 18 to 29 in good health. The rearrangement uses TRBV7-2 and TRBJ2-7, with 8 bases lining up with TRBD2. Sequenced sample: naive CD4+ T cells sorted from blood. Subset meaning: CD45RA+ positively selected. CDR3 nucleotide sequence: TGTGCCAGCAGCTCCTGGACTAGCTTGGAGCAGTACTTC. Translated, it gives CASSSWTSLEQYF.